This is a list of T cell receptor beta chains from one sample in a study of OX40 agonist ivuxolimab in advanced cancers. Profiled with immunoSEQ multiplex PCR; TCRdb holds only in-frame clones, not every one. Here the sample spans 45,000 to 55,000 clones, roughly 84% being singletons. The material was CD4+ or CD8+ T cells sorted from blood, obtained in a trial of the OX40 agonist ivuxolimab. These receptors all stem from an adult with an advanced solid tumor such as melanoma, head and neck, liver or kidney cancer. Each CDR3 is given with its conserved first and last residue. A D gene is named only where the DNA matches it firmly. Not every row has a clone size; where given, it reads once, few, many or a size class.

V gene	D gene	clone size	J gene	CDR3 DNA	CDR3 protein
TRBV5-1	.	.	TRBJ2-1	TGCGCCAGCAGCCTGGGGGTCTACAATGAGCAGTTCTTC	CASSLGVYNEQFF
TRBV29-1	.	.	TRBJ2-1	TGCAGCGTTGACCCCTCGAGCGGAGGAGGTGAGCAGTTCTTC	CSVDPSSGGGEQFF
TRBV13	.	.	TRBJ2-1	TGTGCCAGCAGCTCATACACGGTTGAGCAGTTCTTC	CASSSYTVEQFF
TRBV7-6	.	.	TRBJ2-7	TGTGCCAGCAGCTTAAAGGGCGGGTCCTCCTCCTACGAGCAGTACTTC	CASSLKGGSSSYEQYF
TRBV5-4	TRBD2	.	TRBJ2-3	TGTGCCAGCAGCCCAGCGGGGTTAAGCACAGATACGCAGTATTTT	CASSPAGLSTDTQYF
TRBV10-2	TRBD1	.	TRBJ2-7	TGCGCCAGCAGAAAGGACAGGGCGTCCTACGAGCAGTACTTC	CASRKDRASYEQYF
TRBV7-3	.	.	TRBJ2-2	TGTGCCAGCAGCCGGGACTCCTGGGCCGGGGAGCTGTTTTTT	CASSRDSWAGELFF
TRBV2	TRBD1	.	TRBJ2-1	TGTGCCAGCAGTGAGAAGGGGACAGGCTACAATGAGCAGTTCTTC	CASSEKGTGYNEQFF
TRBV5-4	.	.	TRBJ2-2	TGTGCCAGCAGCGTACAGGGTCTTGGCACCGGGGAGCTGTTTTTT	CASSVQGLGTGELFF
TRBV5-1	.	.	TRBJ2-1	TGCGCCAGCAGCCGCCCGGGGCGGGAAGGCAATGAGCAGTTCTTC	CASSRPGREGNEQFF
TRBV5-4	TRBD2	.	TRBJ2-7	TGTGCCAGCAGCTTGCAAGCGGGAGGCCCTGACGAGCAGTACTTC	CASSLQAGGPDEQYF
TRBV6-5	TRBD1	.	TRBJ1-2	TGTGCCAGCAGTTCCTCCGGGACAGGGGATGGCTACACCTTC	CASSSSGTGDGYTF
TRBV19	.	.	TRBJ2-5	TGTGCCAGTAGTTTGGCGTACCAAGAGACCCAGTACTTC	CASSLAYQETQYF
TRBV2	.	.	TRBJ2-1	TGTGCCAGCAGGACGGGACCGCAGTACAATGAGCAGTTCTTC	CASRTGPQYNEQFF
TRBV7-9	.	.	TRBJ1-1	TGTGCCAGCAGCTTAGACAGCCTAGGGAACACTGAAGCTTTCTTT	CASSLDSLGNTEAFF
TRBV20-1	.	.	TRBJ1-2	TGCAGTGCTAGACCGGGGCATGGCTACACCTTC	CSARPGHGYTF
TRBV7-8	.	few	TRBJ2-4	TGTGCCAGCAGCTTAGGGACAGCCAAAAACATTCAGTACTTC	CASSLGTAKNIQYF
TRBV7-8	.	.	TRBJ1-2	TGTGCCAGCAGCTACACAGAAGCTAACTATGGCTACACCTTC	CASSYTEANYGYTF
TRBV11-2	.	.	TRBJ2-7	TGTGCCAGCAGCCCGATCAAGACACAGGAATACGAGCAGTACTTC	CASSPIKTQEYEQYF
TRBV7-6	TRBD2	.	TRBJ2-1	TGTGCCAGCAGCGCTGCTAGCGGCTCCTACAATGAGCAGTTCTTC	CASSAASGSYNEQFF
TRBV6-5	.	.	TRBJ2-5	TGTGCCAGCAGTTACGGGAGCGAAGAGACCCAGTACTTC	CASSYGSEETQYF
TRBV14	TRBD1	.	TRBJ2-5	TGTGCCAGCAGCCGGGACAGGGGGGAGACCCAGTACTTC	CASSRDRGETQYF
TRBV9	TRBD1	once	TRBJ1-2	TGTGCCAGCAGCGTAGCGATCGCCGGACAGGGGCCCTATGGCTACACCTTC	CASSVAIAGQGPYGYTF
TRBV2	.	.	TRBJ2-2	TGTGCCAGCAGCGCAACGTCGTCAGGGTCTGGGGAGCTGTTTTTT	CASSATSSGSGELFF
TRBV20-1	.	.	TRBJ2-1	TGCAGTGCTGATCTCGACACTGAGCAGTTCTTC	CSADLDTEQFF
TRBV19	.	.	TRBJ1-1	TGTGCCAGTAGCAGGGGTGGTACTGAAGCTTTCTTT	CASSRGGTEAFF
TRBV28	.	once	TRBJ1-5	TGTGCCAGCAGTTTTACAGGGATGGGCAATCAGCCCCAGCATTTT	CASSFTGMGNQPQHF
TRBV10-3	.	.	TRBJ2-7	TGTGCCATCAGCGGGACCGGCTCCTACGAGCAGTACTTC	CAISGTGSYEQYF
TRBV7-9	.	.	TRBJ2-3	TGTGCCAGCAGCCCCCCCGTACTTCGCACAGATACGCAGTATTTT	CASSPPVLRTDTQYF
TRBV6-4	.	.	TRBJ2-7	TGTGCCAGCAGGCTTTCCTACGAGCAGTACTTC	CASRLSYEQYF
TRBV30	.	.	TRBJ2-6	TGTGCCTGGAAGGGATCTGGGGCCAACGTCCTGACTTTC	CAWKGSGANVLTF
TRBV27	.	.	TRBJ1-4	TGTGCCAGCAGTTCTATTTTGCAAGAAAAACTGTTTTTT	CASSSILQEKLFF
TRBV25-1	.	.	TRBJ2-3	TGTGCCAGCATTGGGTCACTAGGAAACACAGATACGCAGTATTTT	CASIGSLGNTDTQYF
TRBV18	.	few	TRBJ2-2	TGTGCCAGCTCACCTTCCGGGAACACCGGGGAGCTGTTTTTT	CASSPSGNTGELFF
TRBV6-5	.	.	TRBJ2-3	TGTGCCAGCAGGTTAGGGCTAAGCACAGATACGCAGTATTTT	CASRLGLSTDTQYF
TRBV28	.	.	TRBJ1-2	TGTGCCAGCAGGAGACAGGACTTAATTTATGGCTACACCTTC	CASRRQDLIYGYTF
TRBV6-1	.	.	TRBJ1-4	TGTGCCAGCAGTGAAAAATCGGGGGGCGGGTACGGTGAAAAACTGTTTTTT	CASSEKSGGGYGEKLFF
TRBV25-1	.	.	TRBJ2-3	TGTGCCAGCAGTGAATTTAAGGATAGCACAGATACGCAGTATTTT	CASSEFKDSTDTQYF
TRBV6-5	.	.	TRBJ1-1	TGTGCCAGCAGTTCCATGGTAGACACTGAAGCTTTCTTT	CASSSMVDTEAFF
TRBV4-1	TRBD2	.	TRBJ2-5	TGCGCCAGCAGCCTCCGGGAGGGTGAGACCCAGTACTTC	CASSLREGETQYF
TRBV2	TRBD2	.	TRBJ2-5	TGTGCCAGCAGTTCAGAGGGACTAGCGGGAGGAGAGACCCAGTACTTC	CASSSEGLAGGETQYF
TRBV5-1	TRBD1	.	TRBJ1-1	TGCGCCAGCAGCTGGGACAGGACGAACACTGAAGCTTTCTTT	CASSWDRTNTEAFF
TRBV29-1	TRBD1	.	TRBJ2-3	TGCAGCGTTGGGACAGGGGGCGGCTCAGATACGCAGTATTTT	CSVGTGGGSDTQYF
TRBV19	.	.	TRBJ1-5	TGTGCCAGTAGCCGCGGGACGGAGATGAATCAGCCCCAGCATTTT	CASSRGTEMNQPQHF
TRBV7-8	.	once	TRBJ2-1	TGTGCCAGCAGCTTAGGGCAGACTGGCGGTATGGGTGAGCAGTTCTTC	CASSLGQTGGMGEQFF
TRBV4-2	.	.	TRBJ1-4	TGTGCCAGCAGCCAAGACAGGGGAACTAATGAAAAACTGTTTTTT	CASSQDRGTNEKLFF
TRBV28	TRBD1	once	TRBJ1-6	TGTGCCAGCAGGACCACCGGGACAGCAAATTCACCCCTCCACTTT	CASRTTGTANSPLHF
TRBV19	TRBD2	.	TRBJ2-7	TGTGCCAGTAGTCTCGGAGGGAGGGAGTACGAGCAGTACTTC	CASSLGGREYEQYF
TRBV5-4	.	.	TRBJ2-5	TGTGCCAGCAGCTTTAGTACCTTAGGGGAGACCCAGTACTTC	CASSFSTLGETQYF
TRBV29-1	.	.	TRBJ2-7	TGCAGCGTTGAGACCCGAGGGCAGGGCGAGCAGTACTTC	CSVETRGQGEQYF
TRBV6-5	.	.	TRBJ2-7	TGTGCCAGCACCACGGTGGGTCGTTACGAGCAGTACTTC	CASTTVGRYEQYF
TRBV19	.	.	TRBJ2-1	TGTGCCAGTAGTGTTTCTAGCACGCACAATGAGCAGTTCTTC	CASSVSSTHNEQFF
TRBV5-4	.	.	TRBJ2-1	TGTGCCAGCAGCCTGGACCACAATGAGCAGTTCTTC	CASSLDHNEQFF